This passage covers 21 T cell receptor beta chains from one sample sequenced in a study of graft-versus-host responses after intestinal transplantation. Sequencing used immunoSEQ multiplex PCR; TCRdb keeps in-frame clones, though not all of them. The sample shows more than 75,000 clones, 80% to 95% of them seen only once. Their recognized antigens are unknown. Here the sequenced sample was unstimulated CD4+ T cells sorted from spleen or lymph node cells, taken before transplant. The receptors derive from a human donor who was the organ donor for an intestinal transplant.

This rearrangement joins TRBV5-1 to TRBJ2-3, with a tentative D call TRBD2 (6 bases). Between the trimmed V and J ends, which lost 7 bases and 6 bases, there was a span of 9 bases. Germline V gene sequence: CDR1 SGHRS, CDR2 YFSETQ. This CDR3 has 11 residues. CDR3 nucleotides: TGCGCCAGCGGGCTAGCGGATACGCAGTATTTT. Protein product: CASGLADTQYF.

The CDR3 here is CAWSVQGAEAFF. The CDR3 DNA reads TGTGCCTGGAGTGTACAGGGGGCTGAAGCTTTCTTT. The rearrangement uses TRBV30 and TRBJ1-1, with 8 positions matching TRBD1. This CDR3 comprises 12 residues. V gave up 0 bases and J gave up 6 bases; unmatched junction bases: 0. Germline V gene sequence: CDR1 GTSNPN, CDR2 SVGIG (reference sequence).

In nucleotides, the CDR3 is TGTGCCAGCAGCTTGGGGGGGGGCTGGAGCACAGATACGCAGTATTTT. Translating it yields CASSLGGGWSTDTQYF. The rearrangement joins TRBV5-6 to TRBJ2-3; D is possibly TRBD2 (7 bases). Germline values: CDR1 SGHDT, CDR2 YYEEEE. The V end lost 0 bases, the J end lost 0 bases, and 11 bases lay between the germline ends. The CDR3 sequence is 16 residues long.

The gene calls are TRBV5-4 and TRBJ2-1, with D maybe TRBD1 (6 bases). CDR3 length: 14 amino acids. V was clipped by 4 bases and J by 5 bases, with 13 bases between them. CDR1 and CDR2 from the germline V gene are SGHNT and YYREEE (reference sequence). CDR3 DNA sequence: TGTGCCAGCAGCGAACTCGGACAGAACAATGAGCAGTTCTTC. This gives the protein CASSELGQNNEQFF.

Regarding this clone: Relative to the germline gene, one junction end is altered; a read error may explain this. J is TRBJ2-1 and V is TRBV7-7; 7 positions match TRBD2. This CDR3 comprises 14 residues. Germline-derived CDR1 and CDR2 are SSHAT and FNYEAQ (reference sequence). CDR3 sequence: CASSLAGEIGEQFF. The CDR3 DNA reads as TGTGCTAGCAGCTTGGCGGGAGAGATCGGTGAGCAGTTCTTC.

A note on this clone: Other DNA sequences of this sample code for an identical CDR3. V gene TRBV7-9 combines with J gene TRBJ1-1; possible D gene TRBD1, 5 bases. V was clipped by 3 bases and J by 1 base, with 6 bases between them. The CDR3 extends over 13 amino acids. Looked up from germline, CDR1 is SEHNR and CDR2 is FQNEAQ (reference sequence). The CDR3 DNA sequence: TGTGCCAGCAGCTTTCAGGGGAACACTGAAGCTTTCTTT. Its protein product is CASSFQGNTEAFF.

About this clone itself: A junction end diverges from the germline sequence, so it may reflect a read error. This chain connects TRBV15 to TRBJ2-5, with TRBD2 matching over 7 bases. CDR3 size: 13 residues. CDR1 is LNHNV, CDR2 YYDKDF, per germline (reference sequence). As DNA, the CDR3 is TGTGCCACCAGCCGAATACGCTCTTGGACTAGTCACTTC. Its translation: CATSRIRSWTSHF. The full variable domain, with the rest looked up from reference TRBV15 and TRBJ2-5, is DAMVIQNPRYQVTQFGKPVTLSCSQTLNHNVMYWYQQKSSQAPKLLFHYYDKDFNNEADTPDNFQSRRPNTSFCFLDIRSPGLGDTAMYLCATSRIRSWTSHFGPGTRLLVL.

This chain joins TRBV11-3 and TRBJ2-2, with D tentatively TRBD2 (6 bases). Trimming left V 4 bases short and J 7 bases short, with 16 bases between. This CDR3 is built from 15 residues. Per the germline V gene, CDR1 is SGHNT and CDR2 is YENEEA. CDR3: CASSSGRGLHGELFF. CDR3 in DNA: TGTGCCAGCAGCTCCGGGAGAGGGCTACACGGGGAGCTGTTTTTT.

The chain joins TRBV5-5 to TRBJ1-4; 7 bases agree with TRBD1. The CDR3 runs to 14 residues. V lost 4 bases, J lost 8 bases, and 8 bases stayed unmatched. Germline values: CDR1 SGHKS, CDR2 YYEKEE (reference sequence). The CDR3 spells CASSTGQPTEKLFF. The CDR3 coding sequence is TGTGCCAGCAGCACGGGACAGCCTACAGAAAAACTGTTTTTT.

The CDR3 here is CASSLAGGPLYEQYF. In DNA form, the CDR3 reads TGTGCCAGTAGCCTAGCGGGAGGACCCCTCTACGAGCAGTACTTC. J is TRBJ2-7 and V is TRBV19; 11 bases line up with TRBD2. The germline V gene encodes CDR1 LNHDA and CDR2 SQIVND (reference sequence). J gave up 3 bases and V 6 bases, and 7 bases lay outside the gene matches. The CDR3 spans 15 residues.

This clone appeared once. This chain joins TRBV28 and TRBJ2-1, with TRBD2 identical over 9 bases. The J segment lost 7 bases and the V segment lost 6 bases, leaving 13 bases of the junction unmatched. Per the germline V gene, CDR1 is MDHEN and CDR2 is SYDVKM. The CDR3 totals 16 residues. CDR3 residues: CASSKNLAGPINEQFF. The CDR3 region has the DNA TGTGCCAGCAGCAAGAATCTAGCGGGACCTATAAATGAGCAGTTCTTC.

The chain carries TRBV5-4 and TRBJ2-7; 11 nucleotides agree with TRBD1. This CDR3 is 14 amino acids long. J was trimmed by 12 bases and V by 0 bases; bases with no gene match: 8. Germline V gene sequence: CDR1 SGHNT, CDR2 YYREEE (reference sequence). For the CDR3, the DNA is TGTGCCAGCAGCTTGGGGGGACAGGGGGATGATCCGTACTTC. Residues: CASSLGGQGDDPYF.

The chain is built from TRBV7-3 and TRBJ2-3, with D possibly matching TRBD2 (6 bases). The CDR3 is 18 residues long. V lost 2 bases to trimming and J lost 0 bases, with 18 bases between them. From germline, CDR1 is SGHTA and CDR2 FQGTGA. The CDR3 nucleotides read TGTGCCAGCAGCTTACGGGGCCCGATACTAGCCAGCACAGATACGCAGTATTTT. It codes for CASSLRGPILASTDTQYF.

The table lists this clone with a count of one. V usage is TRBV5-4 and J usage is TRBJ1-2; TRBD1 matches at 8 bases. Per the germline V gene, CDR1 is SGHNT and CDR2 is YYREEE (reference sequence). The ends lost 4 bases at V and 1 base at J; junction bases unmatched: 6. The CDR3 has 15 residues. CDR3: CASSLDRGSNYGYTF. CDR3 DNA: TGTGCCAGCAGCCTAGACAGGGGCAGTAACTATGGCTACACCTTC.

Concerning this clone itself: A junction end diverges from the germline sequence, so it may reflect a read error. The chain joins TRBV11-3 to TRBJ2-5; 11 bases are shared with TRBD2. Germline V gene sequence: CDR1 SGHNT, CDR2 YENEEA. The CDR3 runs 16 residues. Here the CDR3 DNA reads TGTGCCAGCAGCCTAGACGGGACTAGCGGTCAAGAGACCCAGTACTTC. Translated: CASSLDGTSGQETQYF.

The V call is TRBV15, the J call TRBJ2-5; TRBD1 agrees at 12 bases. The germline V gene has CDR1 LNHNV and CDR2 YYDKDF (reference sequence). V trimming: 2 bases; J trimming: 5 bases; junction bases outside the gene matches: 6. This CDR3 comprises 16 residues. The CDR3 region has the DNA TGTGCCACCAGCAGAAGGGACAGGGGGCAATTGGAGACCCAGTACTTC. This gives the protein CATSRRDRGQLETQYF.

J is TRBJ2-1 and V is TRBV7-9; 8 bases are shared with TRBD1. The CDR3 contains 16 residues. CDR1 and CDR2 from the germline V gene are SEHNR and FQNEAQ (reference sequence). Germline trimming cut 5 bases from V and 7 bases from J; bases unmatched to any gene: 13. CDR3 sequence: CASSPGTGIMGNEQFF. Here the CDR3 DNA reads TGTGCCAGCAGCCCCGGGACAGGCATTATGGGGAATGAGCAGTTCTTC.

The gene calls are TRBV19 and TRBJ1-2; 7 positions agree with TRBD1. This CDR3 is built from 15 residues. Trimming at V came to 6 bases and at J to 7 bases, leaving 14 bases not matched to a gene. Per germline, CDR1 LNHDA and CDR2 SQIVND (reference sequence). The CDR3 spells CASRIDSTGKLGYTF. For the CDR3, the DNA is TGTGCCAGTAGAATCGATTCGACAGGGAAGCTTGGCTACACCTTC.

The chain carries TRBV19 and TRBJ2-7; 7 positions agree with TRBD1. Germline assignment: CDR1 LNHDA and CDR2 SQIVND (reference sequence). V lost 5 bases and J lost 2; bases outside the gene matches: 9. This CDR3 is built from 15 residues. This chain's CDR3 is CASSPGTVKTYEQYF. CDR3 coding DNA: TGTGCCAGTAGTCCCGGGACAGTAAAAACCTACGAGCAGTACTTC.

This sequence joins TRBV19 and TRBJ1-5; D not resolved. V was shortened by 4 bases and J by 7 bases, with 5 bases between the two germline ends. Germline V gene lookup returns CDR1 LNHDA and CDR2 SQIVND (reference sequence). The CDR3 length is 11 residues. The CDR3 spells CASSNGQPQHF. The CDR3 coding sequence is TGTGCCAGTAGTAACGGGCAGCCCCAGCATTTT.

This sequence joins TRBV19 and TRBJ2-7; TRBD1 matches 9 bases. CDR1 and CDR2 (germline): LNHDA, SQIVND (reference sequence). V dropped 4 bases and J dropped 1; count of bases not matched to a gene: 8. The CDR3 loop spans 16 amino acids. CDR3 nucleotides: TGTGCCAGTAGTACCCCGAGGGACAGGGATTCCTACGAGCAGTACTTC. Protein sequence: CASSTPRDRDSYEQYF.